This T cell receptor beta chain was identified during a study of shared clonotypes between healthy human individuals. Study at large: For every donor, three CD4 naive, three CD4 memory, two CD8 naive and one CD8 memory plates were used.

CD8 cells regarded as naive lacked CD45RO, were positively chosen for CCR7, and omitted terminally differentiated effector memory CD45RA+ cells. CDR3 length: 15 residues. Germline V CDR1 and CDR2: MNHNS, SASEGT. V gave up 3 bases and J gave up 0 bases, with 12 bases separating them. The method was immunoSEQ multiplex PCR; TCRdb's version includes in-frame clones alone and lacks a portion of them. The profile shows millions of clones, less than 95% of them singletons. The chain has TRBV6-1 and TRBJ2-7; unclear D gene. The receptor was derived from a man aged 18 to 35 in good health. Source material: naive CD8+ T cells sorted from blood. CDR3 nucleotides: TGTGCCAGCAGTGATTTGAATTCACCCTCCTACGAGCAGTACTTC. Translating gives CASSDLNSPSYEQYF.